These 28 T cell receptor beta chains share one sample of origin, sequenced in a study of blood T cells in healthy people across ages. Sample-barcoded 5' priming and a J-beta primer mix drove a second PCR of about 6 to 12 cycles. TCRdb analysed the 5' RACE reads with MiXCR anew, one entry per CDR3 protein. The top ten hold 13% of the sample, which has some 880,000 distinct CDR3 sequences, around 34% seen once. The sample comprised blood. The receptors shown here come from a young man in good health.

The genes are TRBV20-1 and TRBJ2-1, with 7 nucleotides matching TRBD2. V shed 2 bases and J 5 bases; nucleotides not matched to a gene: 6. The CDR3 consists of 14 residues. Germline V lookup: CDR1 DFQATT, CDR2 SNEGSKA (reference sequence). The CDR3, as DNA: TGCAGTGCTAGAATAAGCGGGGACCACAATGAGCAGTTCTTC. Translating it yields CSARISGDHNEQFF.

At least ten counts were recorded for this clonotype. V and J are TRBV20-1 and TRBJ2-7; a weak D match, TRBD2 (6 bases). Looked up from germline, CDR1 is DFQATT and CDR2 is SNEGSKA (reference sequence). V lost 0 bases, J lost 1 base, and 10 bases lay in between. The CDR3 runs to 14 residues. The CDR3 DNA reads as TGCAGTGCTAGAGATTACCGGGGGTCCTACGAGCAGTACTTC. Translating gives CSARDYRGSYEQYF.

V gene TRBV6-5 combines with J gene TRBJ1-2; no clear D. Germline-derived CDR1 and CDR2 are MNHEY and SVGAGI. This CDR3 spans 13 amino acids. V was clipped by 7 bases and J by 5 bases, with 14 bases between them. The CDR3 nucleotides are TGTGCCAGCAATTTCACCGTTCGATATGGCTACACCTTC. It translates to CASNFTVRYGYTF.

The genes are TRBV4-2 and TRBJ1-2, with a possible D match to TRBD1 (6 bases). The V gene lost 4 bases and the J gene lost 4 bases, with 16 bases spanning the gap. The CDR3 sequence is 15 residues long. Germline values: CDR1 LGHNA, CDR2 YNFKEQ. As DNA, the CDR3 is TGTGCCAGCAGCCCAGAGGATACAGGGAGCTATGGCTACACCTTC. It is translated as CASSPEDTGSYGYTF.

Many counts were recorded for this clonotype. The chain uses TRBV12-3 or TRBV12-4 and TRBJ2-5; 9 bases map to TRBD1. This CDR3 is 15 amino acids long. Trimming at V came to 3 bases and at J to 4 bases, leaving 6 bases not matched to a gene. The CDR3 bases are TGTGCCAGCAGTTTCGGGCAGACAGGGGGAGAGACCCAGTACTTC. As protein: CASSFGQTGGETQYF.

This clonotype was detected only a few times. V and J are TRBV2 and TRBJ1-5, with 10 bases that match TRBD1. J gave up 2 bases and V 8 bases, and 9 bases lay outside the gene matches. Germline lookup yields CDR1 SNHLY and CDR2 FYNNEI. This CDR3 comprises 16 residues. In nucleotides, the CDR3 is TGTGCCAGCGAGGACAGGGGGATTTTGGGCAATCAGCCCCAGCATTTT. It codes for CASEDRGILGNQPQHF. Together with reference TRBV2 and TRBJ1-5, the CDR3 gives the full variable domain: EPEVTQTPSHQVTQMGQEVILRCVPISNHLYFYWYRQILGQKVEFLVSFYNNEISEKSEIFDDQFSVERPDGSNFTLKIRSTKLEDSAMYFCASEDRGILGNQPQHFGDGTRLSIL.

The genes are TRBV5-1 and TRBJ2-5, with 9 positions matching TRBD1. Germline lookup yields CDR1 SGHRS and CDR2 YFSETQ. V dropped 0 bases and J dropped 2; count of bases not matched to a gene: 2. This CDR3 has 15 residues. In DNA form, the CDR3 reads TGCGCCAGCAGCTTGGGGGGACAGGGACAAGAGACCCAGTACTTC. This encodes CASSLGGQGQETQYF.

The chain joins TRBV28 to TRBJ1-2; 7 bases are a match to TRBD1. The CDR3 is 16 residues long. Losses at the gene ends were 6 bases for V and 5 bases for J; bases not matched to a gene: 15. Germline CDR1 and CDR2: MDHEN and SYDVKM. CDR3 DNA sequence: TGTGCCAGCAGGATACAGGGGAACCTCAAACCGTATGGCTACACCTTC. Residues: CASRIQGNLKPYGYTF.

The gene calls are TRBV7-3 and TRBJ2-5; the match to TRBD1 covers 9 bases. Germline CDR1 reads SGHTA; CDR2 reads FQGTGA. V lost 5 bases and J lost 2; bases outside the gene matches: 6. The CDR3 is made up of 15 amino acids. The CDR3 region has the DNA TGTGCCAGCAGCCCGGACAGGGGATCTCAAGAGACCCAGTACTTC. Its translation: CASSPDRGSQETQYF.

This clonotype turned up a few times. This chain links TRBV27 with TRBJ1-4; maybe TRBD1 (6 bases). Trimming pared 6 bases from V and 6 bases from J, leaving 17 bases between. CDR1 and CDR2 from the germline V gene are MNHEY and SMNVEV (reference sequence). This CDR3 is 15 amino acids long. The CDR3 reads CASRATGLNHEKLFF. As DNA, the CDR3 is TGTGCCAGCAGGGCCACAGGGTTGAATCATGAAAAACTGTTTTTT.

This clonotype was detected a few times. J is TRBJ1-1 and V is TRBV29-1; possibly TRBD1 for D (6 bases). CDR3 length equals 14 residues. With 5 bases removed from V and 7 bases from J, the gap between germline ends came to 20 bases. Germline assignment: CDR1 SQVTM and CDR2 ANQGSEA. The CDR3: CSVRGRGRDGEAFF. In DNA form, the CDR3 reads TGCAGCGTTCGAGGCAGGGGACGCGACGGTGAAGCTTTCTTT.

This clonotype was detected a few times. V and J are TRBV24-1 and TRBJ2-7; a possible D gene is TRBD1 (6 bases). CDR1 and CDR2 (germline): KGHDR, SFDVKD. The V end was cut by 2 bases, the J end by 7 bases, with 14 bases between. The length of the CDR3 is 14 residues. CDR3 amino acids: CATSDYREKDEQYF. Here the CDR3 DNA reads TGTGCCACCAGTGATTACAGGGAAAAGGATGAGCAGTACTTC.

Of note for this clonotype: The junction and the germline gene differ at one end; a read error may be behind it. V gene TRBV29-1 combines with J gene TRBJ1-2, with TRBD1 identical over 7 bases. The CDR3 length is 13 residues. Germline lookup yields CDR1 SQVTM and CDR2 ANQGSEA. DNA for the CDR3: TGCGGCGTTGAATGGCAGACAGGGCGCGGCTACACCTTC. This translates into CGVEWQTGRGYTF.

This clonotype came up a few times. V usage is TRBV9 and J usage is TRBJ2-1; 9 bases fit TRBD2. The CDR3 extends over 16 amino acids. Trimming removed 4 bases from V and 6 bases from J; junction bases left unmatched: 11. Looked up from germline, CDR1 is SGDLS and CDR2 is YYNGEE. Here the CDR3 reads CASSLLTSGLINEQFF. In DNA, the CDR3 is TGTGCCAGCAGCTTACTGACTAGCGGTCTCATCAATGAGCAGTTCTTC. The full variable domain, rest sourced from reference TRBV9 and TRBJ2-1, is DSGVTQTPKHLITATGQRVTLRCSPRSGDLSVYWYQQSLDQGLQFLIQYYNGEERAKGNILERFSAQQFPDLHSELNLSSLELGDSALYFCASSLLTSGLINEQFFGPGTRLTVL.

The CDR3 reads CAISESEDRGHEQYF. Here the CDR3 DNA reads TGTGCCATCAGTGAGTCGGAGGACAGAGGACACGAGCAGTACTTC. The gene calls are TRBV10-3 and TRBJ2-7; D is perhaps TRBD1 (6 bases). V was cut by 0 bases and J by 5 bases, with 14 bases left in between. Germline V gene lookup returns CDR1 ENHRY and CDR2 SYGVKD. This CDR3 has 15 residues.

This clonotype was observed many times. The chain recombines TRBV5-1 with TRBJ2-3; no reliable D call. V lost 4 bases and J 6 bases, leaving 15 bases between the germline ends. Per germline, CDR1 SGHRS and CDR2 YFSETQ. The CDR3 sequence is 14 residues long. The DNA for the CDR3 is TGCGCCAGCAGCCCAACTACCTCTGCCGATACGCAGTATTTT. This encodes CASSPTTSADTQYF.

The table lists this clonotype with a few counts. V is TRBV10-2 and J is TRBJ1-2; a weak D match, TRBD1 (6 bases). The germline V gene has CDR1 WSHSY and CDR2 SAAADI. The CDR3 contains 14 residues. Trimming left V 8 bases short and J 5 bases short, with 18 bases between. In nucleotides, the CDR3 is TGCGCCAGCTATGACAGGTCCGGTGGGTATGGCTACACCTTC. The encoded protein is CASYDRSGGYGYTF.

This clonotype was seen only a few times. V and J are TRBV5-1 and TRBJ2-3, with TRBD2 matching over 7 bases. The CDR3 totals 13 residues. The ends lost 4 bases at V and 13 bases at J; junction bases unmatched: 12. CDR1 and CDR2 (germline): SGHRS, YFSETQ. The CDR3 DNA sequence: TGCGCCAGCAGCGTGGCCTTGGGAGGGCAGGAGTATTTT. Translation: CASSVALGGQEYF.

This clonotype was counted a single time. A much more abundant neighbour one base away suggests this may be a read error. V is TRBV6-5 and J is TRBJ2-4; maybe TRBD1 (5 bases). This CDR3 contains 13 residues. Germline CDR1 MNHEY, CDR2 SVGAGI. Trimming stripped 6 bases from V and 13 bases from J, with 19 bases between. The CDR3 loop is CASSPLGRDHQYF. DNA for the CDR3: TGTGCCAGCAGCCCTCTGGGCAGGGATCACCAGTACTTC.

This clonotype was picked up a small number of times. The chain links TRBV9 to TRBJ1-6; 8 nucleotides align to TRBD1. The germline V gene encodes CDR1 SGDLS and CDR2 YYNGEE. V was pared by 10 bases and J by 8 bases, with 8 bases of the junction left unmatched. The CDR3 totals 13 residues. CDR3 sequence (DNA): TGTGCCTCCACACGACAGGGGCATTCACCCCTCCACTTT. This codes for CASTRQGHSPLHF.

The genes are TRBV2 and TRBJ2-7, with TRBD1 as a possible D gene (5 bases). The CDR3 length is 12 residues. V was shortened by 6 bases and J by 7 bases, with 13 bases between the two germline ends. Germline V gives CDR1 SNHLY, CDR2 FYNNEI. This chain's CDR3 is CASRFWGNEQYF. The CDR3 region has the DNA TGTGCCAGCAGATTCTGGGGCAATGAGCAGTACTTC.

The chain is built from TRBV5-5 and TRBJ2-7; D is unclear. V lost 4 bases, J lost 2 bases, and 10 bases lay in between. The CDR3 spans 13 residues. Germline V gene sequence: CDR1 SGHKS, CDR2 YYEKEE (reference sequence). CDR3 amino acids: CASSGPATYEQYF. DNA of the CDR3: TGTGCCAGCAGCGGACCAGCCACCTACGAGCAGTACTTC.

The chain employs TRBV4-2 and TRBJ2-4; TRBD2 aligns across 7 bases. V dropped 1 base and J dropped 4; count of bases not matched to a gene: 10. The CDR3 is 17 amino acids. Germline CDR1 and CDR2: LGHNA and YNFKEQ. CDR3: CASSQVYWGGGKNIQYF. The CDR3 DNA reads TGTGCCAGCAGCCAAGTTTATTGGGGGGGAGGGAAAAACATTCAGTACTTC.

This clonotype was seen just once. This chain links TRBV10-3 with TRBJ2-3, with 12 bases identical to TRBD2. The CDR3 covers 16 residues. Germline lookup yields CDR1 ENHRY and CDR2 SYGVKD. Trimming cost V 8 bases and J 5 bases; bases outside gene matches: 11. CDR3 protein: CAIGGETSGGQDTQYF. CDR3 bases: TGTGCCATCGGTGGGGAGACTAGCGGGGGCCAAGATACGCAGTATTTT.

This clonotype was seen at least ten times. The J gene is TRBJ2-1, the V gene TRBV20-1, with D possibly TRBD2 on 6 matching bases. Trimming cost V 6 bases and J 0 bases, with 15 bases left between them. This CDR3 contains 15 residues. The germline gives CDR1 DFQATT, CDR2 SNEGSKA (reference sequence). CDR3 amino acids: CSATLRGYSYNEQFF. Written as DNA, the CDR3 is TGCAGTGCCACGTTGCGGGGTTACTCCTACAATGAGCAGTTCTTC.

The chain is built from TRBV9 and TRBJ2-7; 15 bases map to TRBD2. The CDR3 is 18 amino acids. CDR1 is SGDLS and CDR2 is YYNGEE in the germline V gene. V shed 0 bases, J shed 7 bases, and the junction held 11 bases outside the gene matches. CDR3 sequence: CASSVGTSGGASYNEQYF. CDR3 nucleotide sequence: TGTGCCAGCAGCGTAGGGACTAGCGGGGGGGCCTCCTACAATGAGCAGTACTTC.

Worth noting for this clonotype: Its ends do not fully match the called genes, so a read error is possible. This chain connects TRBV7-3 to TRBJ2-3; 13 bases match TRBD2. This CDR3 comprises 16 residues. The germline V gene has CDR1 SGHTA and CDR2 FQGTGA. The chain's CDR3 is CAGSPGTSGVLSSQYF. As DNA, the CDR3 is TGTGCCGGCAGTCCCGGGACTAGCGGGGTCTTAAGTTCGCAGTATTTT.

This clonotype has a handful of counts. The chain is built from TRBV7-9 and TRBJ2-5; 8 positions match TRBD2. The CDR3 totals 15 residues. Per germline, CDR1 SEHNR and CDR2 FQNEAQ (reference sequence). J was trimmed by 0 bases and V by 2 bases; bases with no gene match: 2. DNA of the CDR3: TGTGCCAGCAGCTTATACGGGGGGGACCAAGAGACCCAGTACTTC. It specifies CASSLYGGDQETQYF.